This T cell receptor (beta chain) was sequenced during a study of T cell responses to AZD1222 COVID-19 vaccine. Per germline, CDR1 LGHNA and CDR2 YSLEER. The CDR3 totals 17 residues. V lost 0 bases to trimming and J lost 2 bases, with 15 bases between them. Assay: immunoSEQ multiplex PCR; the TCRdb copy retains only in-frame clones and omits some. Of roughly 93,000 clones detected, roughly 91% appear once; the ten largest clones hold approximately 3%. The sequencing used peripheral blood, collected on day 0 of MenACWY control vaccination. The clonotype comes from an adult in good health. The rearrangement links TRBV4-3 to TRBJ2-3; D not certain. CDR3 bases: TGCGCCAGCAGCCAAGATCCCTCGTGGGGTACCACAGATACGCAGTATTTT. This sequence encodes CASSQDPSWGTTDTQYF.